This section outlines one T cell receptor (beta chain) sequence together with its context. The data belong to a study of blood T cell repertoires in COVID-19. Across the whole study: COVID-19 samples, acute and convalescent, were from the United States, Italy and Spain.

Original processing methods: By means of reference gene primer amplification, nucleated cell counts were estimated. Assay: immunoSEQ multiplex PCR; the TCRdb copy retains only in-frame clones and omits some. V, J and clone size are those of that table, while D and trimming were read from the DNA. The repertoire has 200,000 to 250,000 clones, around 80% of them found once; the top ten carry roughly a tenth. Germline-derived CDR1 and CDR2 are SGHNT and YENEEA. The CDR3 consists of 17 residues. The trim removed 5 bases at V and 6 bases at J, leaving 8 bases unmatched. Input material: peripheral blood. The rearrangement joins TRBV11-3 to TRBJ2-2, with TRBD2 matching 14 bases. This clonotype was sampled from a man aged 50 to 59 with active or convalescent COVID-19. CDR3 nucleotides: TGTGCCAGCAGCCGGGGACTAGCGGGAGTGGTCGCCGGGGAGCTGTTTTTT. Protein sequence: CASSRGLAGVVAGELFF.